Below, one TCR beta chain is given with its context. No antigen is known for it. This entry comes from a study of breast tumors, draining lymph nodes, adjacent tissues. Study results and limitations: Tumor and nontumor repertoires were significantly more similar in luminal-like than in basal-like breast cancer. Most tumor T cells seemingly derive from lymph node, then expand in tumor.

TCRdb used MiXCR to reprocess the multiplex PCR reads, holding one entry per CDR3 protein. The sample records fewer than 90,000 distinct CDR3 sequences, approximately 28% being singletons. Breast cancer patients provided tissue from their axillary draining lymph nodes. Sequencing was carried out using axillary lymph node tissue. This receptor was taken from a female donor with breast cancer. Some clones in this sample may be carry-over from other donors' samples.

The DNA for the CDR3 is TGTGCCAGCGCTCAGGACCGACAAGAGACCCAGTACTTC. The encoded protein is CASAQDRQETQYF. V gene TRBV7-2 combines with J gene TRBJ2-5; D gene unclear. Trimming cost V 8 bases and J 2 bases, with 12 bases left between them. Looked up from germline, CDR1 is SGHTA and CDR2 is FQGNSA. The CDR3 runs 13 residues.